Listed below are T cell receptor beta chains from one sample, sequenced in a study of blood T cell repertoires in COVID-19. Here immunoSEQ multiplex PCR was the method, and the copy in TCRdb shows in-frame clones only, minus some. Of about 80,000 clones detected, around 88% appear once; the ten largest clones hold around 7.2%. The specimen was peripheral blood. The source is an elderly woman with acute or convalescent COVID-19. Each CDR3 is given with its conserved first and last residue. A D gene is named only where the DNA matches it firmly. Size values are once, few and many counts, or a class for expanded clones, and some rows have none.

clone_size j_call v_call d_call cdr3_aa cdr3_nt
once TRBJ1-4 TRBV19 - CASRARQLTNEKLFF TGTGCCAGTAGGGCCCGACAGCTAACTAATGAAAAACTGTTTTTT
- TRBJ1-6 TRBV2 TRBD1 CASATGELISPLHF TGTGCCAGCGCCACAGGGGAGTTGATTTCACCCCTCCACTTT
- TRBJ2-7 TRBV27 - CASSFGGARSYEQYF TGTGCCAGCAGTTTCGGCGGGGCGCGATCCTACGAGCAGTACTTC
- TRBJ2-3 TRBV18 - CASSPARGTDTQYF TGTGCCAGCTCACCAGCAAGGGGGACAGATACGCAGTATTTT
- TRBJ1-1 TRBV7-9 - CASSPGGPYTEAFF TGTGCCAGCAGCCCTGGAGGGCCTTACACTGAAGCTTTCTTT
- TRBJ2-2 TRBV7-6 TRBD2 CASSLLAGVNTGELFF TGTGCCAGCAGCTTACTAGCGGGGGTGAACACCGGGGAGCTGTTTTTT
- TRBJ2-5 TRBV4-2 - CASSQDTLQTQYF TGTGCCAGCAGCCAAGACACCCTACAGACCCAGTACTTC
- TRBJ1-5 TRBV10-2 TRBD1 CASRPGDRYNQPQHF TGCGCCAGCAGACCCGGGGACAGATACAATCAGCCCCAGCATTTT
- TRBJ2-2 TRBV5-6 - CASSLFVVRIAGELFF TGTGCCAGCAGCTTGTTCGTTGTCAGAATCGCCGGGGAGCTGTTTTTT
- TRBJ2-5 TRBV5-6 - CASSLPQQGKTQYF TGTGCCAGCAGCTTGCCACAGCAGGGGAAAACCCAGTACTTC
- TRBJ2-1 TRBV11-2 - CASSLGGVTAGSYNEQFF TGTGCCAGCAGCTTAGGAGGTGTGACAGCGGGCTCCTACAATGAGCAGTTCTTC
- TRBJ2-1 TRBV29-1 TRBD2 CSVLTSSGGSYNEQFF TGCAGCGTTCTCACGTCTAGCGGGGGTTCTTACAATGAGCAGTTCTTC
- TRBJ1-3 TRBV19 - CARAGGIYF TGTGCCAGAGCCGGGGGCATATATTTT
- TRBJ2-7 TRBV5-1 TRBD1 CASSLRGQGDEQYF TGCGCCAGCAGCTTGAGAGGTCAGGGGGACGAGCAGTACTTC
- TRBJ2-7 TRBV21-1 - CASSKASVAESSYEQYF TGTGCCAGCAGCAAAGCTTCAGTGGCCGAAAGCTCCTACGAGCAGTACTTC
- TRBJ2-7 TRBV4-2 - CASSQVEAASSYEQYF TGTGCCAGCAGCCAAGTTGAGGCGGCCAGCTCCTACGAGCAGTACTTC
few TRBJ2-1 TRBV9 - CASSVGSGTGSYNEQFF TGTGCCAGCAGCGTAGGCTCCGGGACTGGCTCCTACAATGAGCAGTTCTTC
- TRBJ2-3 TRBV5-1 - CASSLGGPSTDTQYF TGCGCCAGCAGCTTGGGAGGTCCTAGCACAGATACGCAGTATTTT
- TRBJ2-2 TRBV15 - CATSRVRGELFF TGTGCCACCAGCAGAGTTCGCGGGGAGCTGTTTTTT
- TRBJ1-2 TRBV7-2 - CASSPGETAGRRGYTF TGTGCCAGCAGCCCGGGGGAGACAGCCGGTAGACGTGGCTACACCTTC
- TRBJ1-2 TRBV18 TRBD1 CASSPGTGQGYTF TGTGCCAGCTCACCAGGGACAGGCCAAGGCTACACCTTC
- TRBJ2-5 TRBV6-6 TRBD2 CASANRASGTKETQYF TGTGCCAGCGCAAACAGGGCTAGCGGGACAAAAGAGACCCAGTACTTC
- TRBJ2-2 TRBV19 - CASARSLTGELFF TGTGCCAGTGCGAGGTCACTGACCGGGGAGCTGTTTTTT
once TRBJ1-4 TRBV6-5 TRBD1 CATGQGYQEKLFF TGTGCCACCGGACAGGGGTATCAGGAAAAACTGTTTTTT